This TCR beta chain was identified during a study of human T cells and chemical hapten exposure. Study in general: Investigators sensitized around 2 cm by around 2 cm of upper inner arm skin with 2% DPC.

This clonotype turned up a few times. Its antigen is undetermined. Time point of the sample: pre-sensitization, week 0. Stated treatment: therapeutic diphenylcyclopropenone sensitization with weekly scalp DPC. Patches went on only after blood had been drawn each time. Trimming took 3 bases from V and 1 from J, leaving 7 bases between them. CDR3 length equals 14 residues. MiXCR, applied by TCRdb to the RACE reads, yields one record per CDR3 protein. The sample includes 250,000 or so distinct CDR3 sequences, about 7.7% of them seen just once. Study-wide findings and caveats: Among TCRs, those above 1 in 1000 frequency were unaffected by DPC sensitization. Compared to controls, expanded TCRs made significantly more large clusters of similar CDR3s.

This TCR came from a man aged 18 to 35 with alopecia areata. Some clones in this sample may be carry-over from other donors' samples. Material: whole blood, obtained in connection with sensitization to the hapten diphenylcyclopropenone (DPC). This chain connects TRBV12-3 or TRBV12-4 to TRBJ1-5; D is perhaps TRBD1 (5 bases). CDR3 amino acids: CASSFWGSNQPQHF. The CDR3 region has the DNA TGTGCCAGCAGTTTTTGGGGGAGCAATCAGCCCCAGCATTTT.